Shown below are 32 T cell receptor beta chains from a single sample sequenced in a study of cytomegalovirus exposure and HLA in healthy donors. PCR amplification relied on 60 Vbeta primers (plus 13 Jbeta primers). Profiling relied on immunoSEQ multiplex PCR, and the TCRdb table lists in-frame clones only, not all of them. The sample lists 75,000 to 100,000 clones; roughly 80% were seen once. What was sequenced was PBMCs. The receptors here all came from a man aged 35 to 55 in good health and CMV-seronegative.

The chain carries TRBV7-6 and TRBJ1-6; tentative D call: TRBD1 (5 bases). V lost 1 base and J 10 bases, leaving 14 bases between the germline ends. Germline lookup yields CDR1 SGHVS and CDR2 FNYEAQ. The CDR3 consists of 15 residues. The DNA of the CDR3 is TGTGCCAGCAGCTTAGGACAGATCTCTGGGTCACCCCTCCACTTT. Its translation: CASSLGQISGSPLHF.

The V gene is TRBV4-2, the J gene TRBJ1-6; 7 bases align to TRBD1. The CDR3 length is 15 residues. V shed 1 base, J shed 13 bases, and the junction held 10 bases outside the gene matches. Looked up from germline, CDR1 is LGHNA and CDR2 is YNFKEQ. The CDR3 protein is CASSQARGPPYPLHF. CDR3 sequence (DNA): TGTGCCAGCAGCCAAGCAAGGGGGCCCCCCTATCCCCTCCACTTT.

The rearrangement joins TRBV6-1 to TRBJ2-5; D is unresolved. The J call may be in error: the DNA end matches TRBJ2-7 better. Germline V gene sequence: CDR1 MNHNS, CDR2 SASEGT. There are 14 residues in the CDR3. CDR3 in amino acids: CASSETRFDYEQYF. CDR3 DNA: TGTGCCAGCAGTGAAACGAGGTTCGACTACGAGCAGTACTTC.

The chain employs TRBV7-9 and TRBJ1-6; the D is unclear. In germline, CDR1 is SEHNR, CDR2 FQNEAQ (reference sequence). CDR3 length equals 14 residues. V lost 5 bases, J lost 10 bases, and 15 bases lay in between. CDR3 DNA: TGTGCCAGCAGCCCGGACTCCTACCTATCACCCCTCCACTTT. It translates to CASSPDSYLSPLHF.

CDR3 in amino acids: CSGTSGGGYNEQFF. Written as DNA, the CDR3 is TGCAGCGGAACTAGCGGGGGGGGTTACAATGAGCAGTTCTTC. V usage is TRBV29-1 and J usage is TRBJ2-1; 13 nucleotides align to TRBD2. Germline loops: CDR1 SQVTM, CDR2 ANQGSEA. V lost 7 bases, J lost 4 bases, and 4 bases stayed unmatched. The CDR3 is 14 residues long.

This clone has more than one count but fewer than ten. V usage is TRBV10-3 and J usage is TRBJ2-7, with TRBD1 matching over 7 bases. Germline trimming cut 2 bases from V and 5 bases from J; bases unmatched to any gene: 6. The CDR3 runs 14 residues. Germline loops: CDR1 ENHRY, CDR2 SYGVKD. The CDR3 DNA is TGTGCCATCAGTGAGCCCGGACAGGAAAACGAGCAGTACTTC. Amino acids: CAISEPGQENEQYF.

The chain couples TRBV6-6 to TRBJ2-7; possible D gene TRBD2, 5 bases. Trimming removed 4 bases from V and 5 bases from J, with 9 bases in between. Germline V CDR1 and CDR2: MNHNY, SVGAGI (reference sequence). This CDR3 has 12 amino acids. The DNA of the CDR3 is TGTGCCAGCAGTTTGGAGGACCACGAGCAGTACTTC. Residues: CASSLEDHEQYF.

On this clone itself: Other DNA sequences in the sample encode the same CDR3. The rearrangement links TRBV5-1 to TRBJ1-2; 8 bases are a match to TRBD1. This CDR3 is built from 14 residues. The germline V gene encodes CDR1 SGHRS and CDR2 YFSETQ. J lost 2 bases, V lost 3 bases, and 3 bases had no gene match. CDR3 amino acids: CASSSTGDNYGYTF. The CDR3 bases are TGCGCCAGCAGCTCGACAGGGGACAACTATGGCTACACCTTC.

The V gene is TRBV6-4, the J gene TRBJ2-3; TRBD2 matches 11 bases. The J segment lost 1 base and the V segment lost 0 bases, leaving 0 bases of the junction unmatched. The CDR3 is made up of 16 amino acids. The germline CDR1 and CDR2 sequences are MRHNA and SNTAGT. This chain's CDR3 is CASSDSTSGGTDTQYF. The CDR3 region has the DNA TGTGCCAGCAGTGACTCGACTAGCGGGGGCACAGATACGCAGTATTTT.

In this sample, this clone turned up a few times. V and J are TRBV28 and TRBJ1-2, with a tentative D call TRBD1 (6 bases). Germline V gene data show CDR1 as MDHEN and CDR2 as SYDVKM. The V and J ends lost 8 bases and 4 bases respectively, with 14 bases between them. This CDR3 is built from 13 residues. CDR3 nucleotides: TGTGCCAGCGAAACTACAGGGCGCTATGGCTACACCTTC. Protein product: CASETTGRYGYTF.

The V and J genes are TRBV28 and TRBJ2-5; 11 positions match TRBD1. V trimming: 5 bases; J trimming: 2 bases; junction bases outside the gene matches: 10. This CDR3 region has 17 residues. Germline lookup yields CDR1 MDHEN and CDR2 SYDVKM. The CDR3 sequence is CASSRGQGEGQQETQYF. CDR3 nucleotides: TGTGCCAGCAGTCGGGGACAGGGGGAAGGTCAACAAGAGACCCAGTACTTC.

This clone was picked up one time. The chain has TRBV7-2 and TRBJ1-5, with TRBD1 matching over 10 bases. This CDR3 has 14 amino acids. V dropped 6 bases and J dropped 2; count of bases not matched to a gene: 1. Germline values: CDR1 SGHTA, CDR2 FQGNSA. The CDR3: CASRTGGGNQPQHF. CDR3 DNA: TGTGCCAGCAGGACAGGGGGCGGCAATCAGCCCCAGCATTTT.

The rearrangement links TRBV6-1 to TRBJ2-5; no clear D. The last part of the DNA fits TRBJ2-7 better; the J call may be wrong. CDR3 length: 16 amino acids. Germline CDR1 reads MNHNS; CDR2 reads SASEGT. The CDR3 loop reads CASSEFMQASSYEQYF. For the CDR3, the DNA is TGTGCCAGCAGTGAATTTATGCAGGCGAGCTCCTACGAGCAGTACTTC.

The CDR3 DNA sequence: TGCGCCAGCAGCCCCTCGGGGGGAAATGAAAAACTGTTTTTT. Protein product: CASSPSGGNEKLFF. The chain combines TRBV23-1 with TRBJ1-4, with TRBD1 as a possible D gene (5 bases). TRBV23-1 is noted as an ORF with a role that remains uncertain. The germline V and J ends were trimmed by 6 bases and 5 bases, with 13 bases remaining between them. The CDR3 runs 14 residues.

This clone was counted only a few times. DNA for the CDR3: TGTGCCTGTCCAGCGGGAGGGCCTCCAGATACGCAGTATTTT. Translated: CACPAGGPPDTQYF. The chain couples TRBV30 to TRBJ2-3; TRBD2 matches 10 bases. CDR1 is GTSNPN and CDR2 is SVGIG in the germline V gene (reference sequence). Germline trimming cut 6 bases from V and 4 bases from J; bases unmatched to any gene: 7. The CDR3 is 14 residues long.

The J gene is TRBJ1-2, the V gene TRBV28, with TRBD1 identical over 8 bases. Trimming at V came to 5 bases and at J to 6 bases, leaving 8 bases not matched to a gene. CDR3 length: 14 residues. From germline, CDR1 is MDHEN and CDR2 SYDVKM. CDR3 DNA sequence: TGTGCCAGCAGTCCGCCGGACAGGGACGATGGCTACACCTTC. Its protein is CASSPPDRDDGYTF.

The rearrangement joins TRBV30 to TRBJ1-1; D is ambiguous. The CDR3 is made up of 13 amino acids. Trimming shortened V by 0 bases and J by 7 bases, and 12 bases separated the two germline ends. Germline values: CDR1 GTSNPN, CDR2 SVGIG (reference sequence). CDR3 nucleotide sequence: TGTGCCTGGAGTGTCTGGAGAAAAATTGAAGCTTTCTTT. Its translation: CAWSVWRKIEAFF.

This clone was detected once. J is TRBJ2-1 and V is TRBV6-6, with TRBD2 as a possible D gene (6 bases). V gave up 5 bases and J gave up 3 bases, with 14 bases separating them. CDR3 length: 15 amino acids. Germline V gene lookup returns CDR1 MNHNY and CDR2 SVGAGI (reference sequence). CDR3 protein: CASSQSSVDYNEQFF. CDR3 DNA sequence: TGTGCCAGCAGTCAATCTAGCGTCGACTACAATGAGCAGTTCTTC.

The rearrangement uses TRBV29-1 and TRBJ1-3, with 8 bases matching TRBD1. V lost 6 bases, J lost 1 base, and 8 bases stayed unmatched. CDR1 is SQVTM and CDR2 is ANQGSEA in the germline V gene. The CDR3 consists of 15 residues. The CDR3 region is CSVAGTGGSGNTIYF. Here the CDR3 DNA reads TGCAGCGTCGCCGGGACAGGAGGGTCTGGAAACACCATATATTTT.

The chain carries TRBV30 and TRBJ2-3; TRBD2 aligns across 14 bases. Germline assignment: CDR1 GTSNPN and CDR2 SVGIG (reference sequence). The trim removed 3 bases at V and 4 bases at J, leaving 6 bases unmatched. This CDR3 spans 16 amino acids. The CDR3 DNA reads TGTGCCTGGAGGGGAGGGACTAGCGGGGGCGCAGATACGCAGTATTTT. It specifies CAWRGGTSGGADTQYF.

V is TRBV7-9 and J is TRBJ2-1; 10 bases are a match to TRBD1. CDR3 size: 16 residues. The germline CDR1 and CDR2 sequences are SEHNR and FQNEAQ (reference sequence). V shed 0 bases, J shed 6 bases, and the junction held 5 bases outside the gene matches. CDR3 in amino acids: CASSLAGTGDRNEQFF. The CDR3 DNA reads as TGTGCCAGCAGCTTAGCGGGGACAGGGGATCGCAATGAGCAGTTCTTC. Drawing the rest from reference TRBV7-9 and TRBJ2-1, the complete variable domain is DTGVSQNPRHKITKRGQNVTFRCDPISEHNRLYWYRQTLGQGPEFLTYFQNEAQLEKSRLLSDRFSAERPKGSFSTLEIQRTEQGDSAMYLCASSLAGTGDRNEQFFGPGTRLTVL.

This chain links TRBV4-2 with TRBJ1-2; 7 positions match TRBD1. V shed 0 bases, J shed 0 bases, and the junction held 4 bases outside the gene matches. This CDR3 is 16 amino acids long. Germline V lookup: CDR1 LGHNA, CDR2 YNFKEQ. The CDR3: CASSQDGGQTNYGYTF. The CDR3 DNA sequence: TGTGCCAGCAGCCAAGATGGGGGACAGACTAACTATGGCTACACCTTC.

The rearrangement links TRBV2 to TRBJ2-3; 7 bases align to TRBD1. Germline loops: CDR1 SNHLY, CDR2 FYNNEI. The CDR3 covers 14 residues. Germline trimming cut 3 bases from V and 2 bases from J; bases unmatched to any gene: 2. CDR3 coding DNA: TGTGCCAGCAGTGAGACAGGGCACACAGATACGCAGTATTTT. Its translation: CASSETGHTDTQYF.

The V and J genes are TRBV9 and TRBJ2-3; D gene ambiguous. The germline V and J ends were trimmed by 0 bases and 3 bases, with 2 bases remaining between them. The CDR3 sequence is 12 residues long. In germline, CDR1 is SGDLS, CDR2 YYNGEE. The CDR3 loop is CASSVVTDTQYF. The CDR3 DNA reads TGTGCCAGCAGCGTAGTAACAGATACGCAGTATTTT. Looking up the rest from reference TRBV9 and TRBJ2-3 gives the full variable domain: DSGVTQTPKHLITATGQRVTLRCSPRSGDLSVYWYQQSLDQGLQFLIQYYNGEERAKGNILERFSAQQFPDLHSELNLSSLELGDSALYFCASSVVTDTQYFGPGTRLTVL.

CDR3 nucleotide sequence: TGTGCCAGCAGTTTGACCCGGAGGGGGAACACTGAAGCTTTCTTT. This sequence encodes CASSLTRRGNTEAFF. The J gene is TRBJ1-1, the V gene TRBV28; D might be TRBD1 (5 bases). V was pared by 3 bases and J by 1 base, with 12 bases between. The CDR3 has 15 amino acids. The germline CDR1 and CDR2 sequences are MDHEN and SYDVKM.

The V call is TRBV29-1, the J call TRBJ2-2; D may be TRBD1 (5 bases). From germline, CDR1 is SQVTM and CDR2 ANQGSEA. This CDR3 region has 13 residues. The V end lost 4 bases, the J end lost 4 bases, and 10 bases lay between the germline ends. The CDR3 is CSVAQGGTGELFF. CDR3 nucleotide sequence: TGCAGCGTTGCCCAGGGTGGCACCGGGGAGCTGTTTTTT.

This chain joins TRBV6-1 and TRBJ1-1; D unclear. The CDR3 is 11 amino acids. The germline V gene has CDR1 MNHNS and CDR2 SASEGT. V was pared by 3 bases and J by 7 bases, with 6 bases between. The CDR3 bases are TGTGCCAGCAGTGAGGAGTGTGAAGCTTTCTTT. Its protein is CASSEECEAFF.

This clone was observed a single time. This chain joins TRBV28 and TRBJ1-4; the D is unclear. CDR3 size: 16 residues. V lost 4 bases and J lost 0, with 12 bases in between. Germline CDR1 MDHEN, CDR2 SYDVKM. CDR3 bases: TGTGCCAGCAGTTCCCCCGTTCGGTCAACTAATGAAAAACTGTTTTTT. This sequence encodes CASSSPVRSTNEKLFF.

This sequence joins TRBV25-1 and TRBJ2-1, with D maybe TRBD1 (6 bases). Germline V lookup: CDR1 MGHDK, CDR2 SYGVNS. The V end was cut by 6 bases, the J end by 9 bases, with 9 bases between. CDR3 length equals 11 residues. CDR3 sequence reads: CASSLGGEQFF. Written as DNA, the CDR3 is TGTGCCAGCAGCTTAGGGGGTGAGCAGTTCTTC. The whole variable domain, filled in from reference TRBV25-1 and TRBJ2-1, reads EADIYQTPRYLVIGTGKKITLECSQTMGHDKMYWYQQDPGMELHLIHYSYGVNSTEKGDLSSESTVSRIRTEHFPLTLESARPSHTSQYLCASSLGGEQFFGPGTRLTVL.

Here the CDR3 DNA reads TGTGCCAGCAGGGAGGATTGGGGCTACACCTTC. This translates into CASREDWGYTF. The gene calls are TRBV2 and TRBJ1-2; D gene uncertain. The CDR3 spans 11 residues. Trimming stripped 6 bases from V and 8 bases from J, with 10 bases between. CDR1 and CDR2 (germline): SNHLY, FYNNEI.

This clone showed up just once. This chain connects TRBV11-2 to TRBJ1-3; D is perhaps TRBD1 (6 bases). V dropped 1 base and J dropped 4 bases, with 14 bases sitting between them. The CDR3 totals 16 residues. Germline V gives CDR1 SGHAT, CDR2 FQNNGV. The CDR3 protein is CASSLVVGAGGNTIYF. CDR3 nucleotide sequence: TGTGCCAGCAGCTTAGTGGTGGGGGCAGGAGGAAACACCATATATTTT.

The V and J genes are TRBV5-4 and TRBJ2-3, with 12 nucleotides matching TRBD2. The CDR3 runs 17 residues. Germline V gives CDR1 SGHNT, CDR2 YYREEE (reference sequence). With 4 bases clipped from V and 1 base from J, the junction kept 7 bases outside the gene matches. The DNA for the CDR3 is TGTGCCAGCAGCGTGGAGGCTAGCGGGGGGGGCACAGATACGCAGTATTTT. This encodes CASSVEASGGGTDTQYF.